These 19 T cell receptor beta chains were all obtained from the same sample, sequenced in a study of T cell responses to AZD1222 COVID-19 vaccine. Profiled with immunoSEQ multiplex PCR; TCRdb holds only in-frame clones, not every one. The table lists 140,000 or so clones, about 82% of them singletons. The sequencing used peripheral blood, collected 28 days after the second AZD1222 dose. The origin of the receptors is an adult who received the AZD1222 COVID-19 vaccine.

The chain recombines TRBV6-6 with TRBJ1-2; D is unclear. The V end was cut by 5 bases, the J end by 8 bases, with 12 bases between. The CDR3 is 12 residues long. CDR1 and CDR2 from the germline V gene are MNHNY and SVGAGI (reference sequence). The CDR3 region has the DNA TGTGCCAGCAGTCCTGGTAATACAGGCTACACCTTC. As protein: CASSPGNTGYTF.

The gene calls are TRBV19 and TRBJ1-2, with unresolved D. The germline CDR1 and CDR2 sequences are LNHDA and SQIVND (reference sequence). The CDR3 is 15 amino acids. Trimming stripped 3 bases from V and 4 bases from J, with 15 bases between. For the CDR3, the DNA is TGTGCCAGTAGTATTCCAGTCGGGGTCCTCTATGGCTACACCTTC. Translated: CASSIPVGVLYGYTF.

There are many counts of this clone. This sample includes further DNA sequences coding for the same CDR3. The V call is TRBV30, the J call TRBJ1-5; D gene unclear. The V end lost 0 bases, the J end lost 2 bases, and 5 bases lay between the germline ends. Germline loops: CDR1 GTSNPN, CDR2 SVGIG (reference sequence). The CDR3 is 13 amino acids. CDR3 bases: TGTGCCTGGAGTGTAGAAGGCAATCAGCCCCAGCATTTT. This codes for CAWSVEGNQPQHF.

This clone occurred a few times. The rearrangement joins TRBV4-2 to TRBJ1-5; D is undetermined. This CDR3 has 16 amino acids. Between the trimmed V and J ends, which lost 0 bases and 5 bases, there was a span of 14 bases. Germline CDR1 LGHNA, CDR2 YNFKEQ. In DNA form, the CDR3 reads TGTGCCAGCAGCCAAGAGTTGGGGAGAGAAGATCAGCCCCAGCATTTT. It yields the protein CASSQELGREDQPQHF.

V and J are TRBV6-6 and TRBJ2-1; 7 nucleotides agree with TRBD1. The CDR3 runs to 16 residues. Germline CDR1 MNHNY, CDR2 SVGAGI (reference sequence). V dropped 5 bases and J dropped 4; count of bases not matched to a gene: 11. CDR3 coding DNA: TGTGCCAGCAGTCGAACAGGGGAAATTTCATACAATGAGCAGTTCTTC. It translates to CASSRTGEISYNEQFF.

V gene TRBV10-2 combines with J gene TRBJ2-1; the D gene is possibly TRBD2 (5 bases). There are 14 residues in the CDR3. V lost 9 bases and J lost 3, with 15 bases in between. Germline CDR1 and CDR2: WSHSY and SAAADI. CDR3 protein: CASRAEGLYNEQFF. Here the CDR3 DNA reads TGCGCCAGTAGAGCGGAAGGGCTCTACAATGAGCAGTTCTTC.

The chain uses TRBV12-5 and TRBJ1-1; 9 bases line up with TRBD1. From germline, CDR1 is LGHNT and CDR2 FRNRAP. With 7 bases clipped from V and 7 bases from J, the junction kept 13 bases outside the gene matches. CDR3 length: 15 amino acids. The CDR3 loop reads CASAILGQGRGEAFF. CDR3 nucleotide sequence: TGTGCTAGTGCCATACTGGGACAGGGAAGGGGTGAAGCTTTCTTT.

Comments on this clone: Germline is not matched at one junction end, which may reflect a read error. This chain joins TRBV25-1 and TRBJ2-1; tentative D call: TRBD2 (6 bases). Germline CDR1 reads MGHDK; CDR2 reads SYGVNS. The CDR3 spans 13 residues. The CDR3 loop reads CATSTGVSNEQFF. CDR3 DNA: TGTGCCACCAGTACGGGGGTTAGTAATGAGCAGTTCTTC.

The chain combines TRBV19 with TRBJ2-3; D perhaps matches TRBD2 (6 bases). With 1 base removed from V and 10 bases from J, the gap between germline ends came to 15 bases. CDR1 LNHDA and CDR2 SQIVND come from the germline V gene (reference sequence). This CDR3 has 14 amino acids. The CDR3 DNA is TGTGCCAGTAGTATAGTGGGGGGAATGGGCGCGCAGTATTTT. Its protein product is CASSIVGGMGAQYF.

The gene calls are TRBV7-6 and TRBJ2-3; perhaps D is TRBD1 or TRBD2 (6 bases each). Germline assignment: CDR1 SGHVS and CDR2 FNYEAQ. The CDR3 sequence is 15 residues long. Trimming cost V 0 bases and J 4 bases, with 11 bases left between them. The CDR3 region has the DNA TGTGCCAGCAGCTTAGCGCCGGGGGCATCAGATACGCAGTATTTT. The encoded protein is CASSLAPGASDTQYF.

The chain links TRBV12-5 to TRBJ2-2; 7 bases line up with TRBD2. With V trimmed by 5 bases and J by 4 bases, 13 bases remained unmatched. CDR3 length: 17 amino acids. Germline V gene sequence: CDR1 LGHNT, CDR2 FRNRAP. CDR3 DNA sequence: TGTGCTAGTGGTACCCTCTTTAGCGGGCCCAGCACCGGGGAGCTGTTTTTT. Translating gives CASGTLFSGPSTGELFF.

On this clone itself: Lacking the conserved final phenylalanine or tryptophan, this CDR3 likely reflects a read error. No DNA is shown, since the ends of the CDR3 on it are uncertain; the CDR3 is the one TCRdb lists. The gene calls are TRBV30 and TRBJ1-1; the D segment call TRBD1 is taken from the table without a DNA check. CDR1 is GTSNPN, CDR2 SVGIG, per germline (reference sequence). Inclusive of both ends, the CDR3 amounts to 11 amino acids. The CDR3 is CAWGTGLQIRL.

Only one count was recorded for this clone. The V gene is TRBV6-4, the J gene TRBJ2-7; D might be TRBD1 (5 bases). Germline-derived CDR1 and CDR2 are MRHNA and SNTAGT. V lost 3 bases to trimming and J lost 5 bases, with 11 bases between them. The CDR3 runs to 13 residues. The CDR3 region has the DNA TGTGCCAGCAGTGAGCGTCAGGGCAACGAGCAGTACTTC. Translated, it gives CASSERQGNEQYF.

This chain connects TRBV28 to TRBJ2-7; no clear D. The CDR3 is 16 amino acids. Germline CDR1 reads MDHEN; CDR2 reads SYDVKM. V gave up 3 bases and J gave up 2 bases, with 17 bases separating them. The CDR3 DNA reads TGTGCCAGCAGTTTCACTCCCCTTAACATTACCTACGAGCAGTACTTC. Its protein product is CASSFTPLNITYEQYF.

This chain uses TRBV7-9 with TRBJ1-2; no reliable D call. This CDR3 spans 12 amino acids. V was clipped by 2 bases and J by 7 bases, with 8 bases between them. CDR1 and CDR2 (germline): SEHNR, FQNEAQ (reference sequence). The CDR3 spells CASSLPEGGYTF. CDR3 bases: TGTGCCAGCAGCTTACCGGAGGGTGGCTACACCTTC.

The chain is built from TRBV19 and TRBJ1-4; D is possibly TRBD1 (6 bases). The CDR3 extends over 15 amino acids. Germline-derived CDR1 and CDR2 are LNHDA and SQIVND (reference sequence). V was trimmed by 1 base and J by 8 bases, leaving 14 bases between them. As DNA, the CDR3 is TGTGCCAGTAGTATAGCAATTCAGGGGAACGAAAAACTGTTTTTT. It codes for CASSIAIQGNEKLFF.

This rearrangement joins TRBV30 to TRBJ1-2; D remains ambiguous. V was cut by 4 bases and J by 0 bases, with 12 bases left in between. The CDR3 consists of 14 residues. Germline CDR1 and CDR2: GTSNPN and SVGIG (reference sequence). CDR3 bases: TGTGCCTGGATCAAACACCGAGCTAACTATGGCTACACCTTC. Residues: CAWIKHRANYGYTF.

The V call is TRBV7-2, the J call TRBJ2-3, with a weak D call TRBD2 (6 bases). Germline V gene lookup returns CDR1 SGHTA and CDR2 FQGNSA. The V gene lost 5 bases and the J gene lost 1 base, with 13 bases spanning the gap. This CDR3 has 15 amino acids. CDR3 sequence: CASSLQLAGTDTQYF. The CDR3 DNA sequence: TGTGCCAGCAGCCTACAACTAGCTGGCACAGATACGCAGTATTTT.

The rearrangement uses TRBV6-5 and TRBJ2-3, with 9 bases matching TRBD2. The length of the CDR3 is 16 residues. Germline CDR1 reads MNHEY; CDR2 reads SVGAGI. Trimming cost V 4 bases and J 4 bases; bases outside gene matches: 9. For the CDR3, the DNA is TGTGCCAGCAGTTTCCCGGGGGCGGGAGGGTCAGATACGCAGTATTTT. This sequence encodes CASSFPGAGGSDTQYF.